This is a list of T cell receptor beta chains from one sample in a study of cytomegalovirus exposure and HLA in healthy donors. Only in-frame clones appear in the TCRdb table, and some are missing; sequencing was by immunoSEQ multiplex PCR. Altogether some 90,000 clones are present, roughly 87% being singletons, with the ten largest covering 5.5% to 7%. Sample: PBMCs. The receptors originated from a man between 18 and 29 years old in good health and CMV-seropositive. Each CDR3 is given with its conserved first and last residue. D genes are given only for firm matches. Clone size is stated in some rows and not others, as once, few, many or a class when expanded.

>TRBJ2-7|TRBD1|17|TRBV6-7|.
TGTGCCAGCAGTTATAGTTTTAAGTGGGACAGACCCTACGAGCAGTACTTC
CASSYSFKWDRPYEQYF
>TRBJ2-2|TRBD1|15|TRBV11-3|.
TGTGCCAGCAGCTTACGAACAGGGGTGGCCGGGGAGCTGTTTTTT
CASSLRTGVAGELFF
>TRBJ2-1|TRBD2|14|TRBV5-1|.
TGCGCCAGCAGCCCGGGGGGGGTCTACAATGAGCAGTTCTTC
CASSPGGVYNEQFF
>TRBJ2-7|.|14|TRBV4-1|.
TGCGCCAGCAGCCATGCCCCCGGCTCCTACGAGCAGTACTTC
CASSHAPGSYEQYF
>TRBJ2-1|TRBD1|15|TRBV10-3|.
TGTGCCATCAGTGAAAGGGGGCCCCGAGAGGGTGAGCAGTTCTTC
CAISERGPREGEQFF
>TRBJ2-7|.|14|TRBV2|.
TGTGCCAGCAGTGATCTGACAGGCGGCTACGAGCAGTACTTC
CASSDLTGGYEQYF
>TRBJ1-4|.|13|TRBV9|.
TGTGCCAGCAGCGTAGGTCTACATGAAAAACTGTTTTTT
CASSVGLHEKLFF
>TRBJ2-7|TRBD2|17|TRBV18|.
TGTGCCAGCTCACCTAGAGTTCTAGCGGGAGGGCGGGACGAGCAGTACTTC
CASSPRVLAGGRDEQYF
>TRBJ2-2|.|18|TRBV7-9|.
TGTGCCAGCAGCTCCCTTCCTCCGGGGGGCCCAAACACCGGGGAGCTGTTTTTT
CASSSLPPGGPNTGELFF
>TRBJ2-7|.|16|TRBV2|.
TGTGCCAGCAGTGAAGGCGGGGCAGTTGGAGCCTACGAGCAGTACTTC
CASSEGGAVGAYEQYF
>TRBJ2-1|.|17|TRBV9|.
TGTGCCAGCAGCGCCCTCGGGAGCGAGAGCTCCTACAATGAGCAGTTCTTC
CASSALGSESSYNEQFF
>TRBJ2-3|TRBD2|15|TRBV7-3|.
TGTGCCAGCAGCTTAGGAATAGCGGGGAAAAATACGCAGTATTTT
CASSLGIAGKNTQYF
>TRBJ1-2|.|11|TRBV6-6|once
TGTGCCAGCAGCCTAGGGGTCGGCTACACCTTC
CASSLGVGYTF
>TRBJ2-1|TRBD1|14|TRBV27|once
TGTGCCAGCAGTCACTCGGGACAGGGGAATGAGCAGTTCTTC
CASSHSGQGNEQFF
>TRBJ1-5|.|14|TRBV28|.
TGTGCCAGCATCAAGGGCGGGGTTGGTCAGCCCCAGCATTTT
CASIKGGVGQPQHF
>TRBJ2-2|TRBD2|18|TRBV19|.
TGTGCCAGTAGTATATCTAGCGGGATAGGTTTAGACACCGGGGAGCTGTTTTTT
CASSISSGIGLDTGELFF
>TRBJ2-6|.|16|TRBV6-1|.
TGTGCCAGCAGTGACCACAGGGTTTCTGGGGCCAACGTCCTGACTTTC
CASSDHRVSGANVLTF
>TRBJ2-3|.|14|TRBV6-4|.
TGTGCCAGCAGTGCAGGGGGGATCACAGATACGCAGTATTTT
CASSAGGITDTQYF
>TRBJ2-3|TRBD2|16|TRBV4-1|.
TGCGCCAGCAGCCCACTTCGTAGCGGGAACCCAGATACGCAGTATTTT
CASSPLRSGNPDTQYF
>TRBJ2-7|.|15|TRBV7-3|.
TGTGCCAGCACCCTGGGGCTGCGTCTCTCCTACGAGCAGTACTTC
CASTLGLRLSYEQYF
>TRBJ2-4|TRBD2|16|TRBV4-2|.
TGTGCCAGCAGCCCGGAGGGCGGGGGGGCCGTGAACATTCAGTACTTC
CASSPEGGGAVNIQYF
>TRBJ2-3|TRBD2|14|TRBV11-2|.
TGTGCCAGCAGCTTAGGACTAGCCGCAGATACGCAGTATTTT
CASSLGLAADTQYF
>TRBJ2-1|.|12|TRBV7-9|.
TGTGCCAGCAGCCTTACAGGGTTTGAGCAGTTCTTC
CASSLTGFEQFF
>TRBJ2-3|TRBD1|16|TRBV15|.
TGTGCCACCAGCAGATTCGGACAGGGGAGTACAGATACGCAGTATTTT
CATSRFGQGSTDTQYF
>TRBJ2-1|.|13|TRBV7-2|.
TGTGCCAGCAGCTTAGATCTATACAATGAGCAGTTCTTC
CASSLDLYNEQFF
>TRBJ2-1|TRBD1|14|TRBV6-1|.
TGTGCCAGCAGATTACAGGGACAGCACAATGAGCAGTTCTTC
CASRLQGQHNEQFF
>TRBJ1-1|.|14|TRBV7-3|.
TGTGCCAGCAGCCCCAACCTAATGAACACTGAAGCTTTCTTT
CASSPNLMNTEAFF
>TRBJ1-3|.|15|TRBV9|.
TGTGCCAGCAGCCCCCAGACAGGTACGGGAAACACCATATATTTT
CASSPQTGTGNTIYF
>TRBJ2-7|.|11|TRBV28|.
TGTGCCAGCAGTACCGGGACAGAGCAGTACTTC
CASSTGTEQYF
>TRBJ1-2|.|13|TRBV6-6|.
TGTGCCAGCAGTTACGACACAAACTATGGCTACACCTTC
CASSYDTNYGYTF
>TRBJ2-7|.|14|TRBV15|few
TGTGCCACCAGCAGGCTACAGGGAACCTACGAGCAGTACTTC
CATSRLQGTYEQYF
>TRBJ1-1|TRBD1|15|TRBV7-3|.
TGTGCCAGCAGCTCAGAGGGACAGGGGAACACTGAAGCTTTCTTT
CASSSEGQGNTEAFF
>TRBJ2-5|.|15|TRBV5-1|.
TGCGCCAGCAGCTTGGTCCAATCAACCGGGGGGACCCAGTACTTC
CASSLVQSTGGTQYF